The T cell receptor (beta chain) under discussion was sequenced for a study of T cell responses to AZD1222 COVID-19 vaccine (dated by TCRdb to the early 2020s). As for the study more broadly: A total of just over 230 trial participants underwent TCR sequencing, of whom approximately 200 had received two doses of AZD1222 and some 25 had received two doses of the MenACWY control vaccine. Trial participants were enrolled by age into 18-55, 56-69 and 70-plus year subgroups, with around 150, 28 and 57 TCR-sequenced participants respectively.

Regarding this clone: Its antigen is currently not known. Base qualities are not at hand, and no much larger clone is one base apart.

The V and J ends are trimmed by 0 bases and 0 bases, leaving 8 bases between them. The germline V gene sets CDR1 to MNHNS and CDR2 to SASEGT. There are 16 amino acids in the CDR3, from cysteine to phenylalanine inclusive. The sequence is cut down to CDR3 DNA, 48 bases in frame from base 1. The CDR3 regions of human TCRbeta chains were subjected to immunosequencing. As for the authors' bioinformatics: Repertoire TCRs were matched against a reference library of SARS-CoV-2-specific TCRs generated with the MIRA antigen-specificity platform. Breadth was defined as the fraction of unique TCRs that were SARS-CoV-2-associated. Depth was defined as the fraction of total T cells that were SARS-CoV-2-associated. Each spike-specific TCR was assigned to its reactive spike region and to a CD4 or CD8 class using the MIRA data. Log10-transformed breadth and depth values were compared by one-way ANOVA with Sidak's multiple comparisons tests. As stored in TCRdb, this immuneACCESS dataset retains in-frame rearrangements with V and J assigned. A fraction of the clones does not appear; measured against another copy, unresolved V genes explain less than half of the discrepancy, and the remainder lacks a known reason. V and J calls and clone size are as listed in that table; D and trimming were resolved from the DNA. This sample has roughly 200,000 clones in its table, and 85% to 95% of those were observed once. Together, the top ten hold around 0.97% of the sample.

Results the study describes overall, beyond this receptor: Participants were mostly white British and included more females than males, and it was suggested by the authors that clonal diversity may have been underestimated. Conclusions about previously exposed vaccinees are limited, since just five or six AZD1222 recipients were seropositive for SARS-CoV-2 at baseline. Reportedly, close to half of the unique spike-specific TCRs recognized epitopes lying outside the regions that are mutated in the B.1.351 and B.1.1.7 variants. After two AZD1222 doses, spike-specific TCR breadth and depth were significantly higher than at day 0 and than in MenACWY recipients. Because no day 14 peak-response samples were available, the repertoires could be characterized only after the peak T cell response. In the small 56-69-year group, the increase in depth fell short of significance, most likely because of low power. The vaccine-associated CD4 TCRs covered the entire spike protein, and the dominant responses fell in regions 160-218 and 743-854.

The time point label here, explained by the study, means: about 28 days (+/-7) after the second vaccine dose. This sample's treatment or condition label indicates: meningococcal conjugate vaccine given as trial control. Vaccinee samples were obtained from the UK trials COV001 and COV002, which included a single-blind randomized controlled phase 2/3 trial of AZD1222 (ChAdOx1 nCoV-19) in healthy adults. For TCRbeta chain sequencing, PBMC samples were collected from trial participants at day 0 and at day 28 after the second dose. The sequenced sample was peripheral blood, obtained 28 days after the second dose of the MenACWY control vaccine. This chain joins TRBV6-1 to TRBJ1-4; the D gene cannot be named for sure. The TCR comes from an adult who received the MenACWY meningococcal vaccine as a control. The nucleotides read TGTGCCAGCAGTGAAGCATGGCAGGCAACTAATGAAAAACTGTTTTTT. Translated, it gives CASSEAWQATNEKLFF.